The rows below give T cell receptor beta chains drawn from one sample of a study of regulatory T cells in long-lasting Graves disease. One entry per CDR3 protein, called by TCRdb with MiXCR from the multiplex PCR reads. The table records 580,000 or so distinct CDR3 sequences, around 16% of them present only once. This same sample was also part of a study on T cells in Graves' hyperthyroidism and ophthalmopathy.

The material was peripheral blood mononuclear cells (PBMCs), obtained at new diagnosis, from a patient treated with antithyroid drugs. These receptors were obtained from a man younger than 30 with Graves disease. The CDR3 runs from the conserved cysteine through the conserved F or W. Each record gives: D gene, J gene, clone size, V gene, CDR3 protein, CDR3 DNA. The D gene is left open where the match is weak. Rows may omit the clone size; those that give it use once, few, many or a size class.

D gene: -; J gene: TRBJ1-3; clone size: -; V gene: TRBV18; CDR3 protein: CASSPEAVRVAGNTIYF; CDR3 DNA: TGTGCCAGCTCACCAGAGGCGGTCCGGGTAGCCGGAAACACCATATATTTT
D gene: -; J gene: TRBJ1-1; clone size: -; V gene: TRBV20-1; CDR3 protein: CSASFMNTEAFF; CDR3 DNA: TGCAGTGCTAGTTTCATGAACACTGAAGCTTTCTTT
D gene: -; J gene: TRBJ2-1; clone size: -; V gene: TRBV7-3; CDR3 protein: CASSQNLLAKRFNEQFF; CDR3 DNA: TGTGCCAGCAGCCAAAATCTCCTAGCAAAGCGCTTCAATGAGCAGTTCTTC
D gene: -; J gene: TRBJ2-7; clone size: many; V gene: TRBV10-3; CDR3 protein: CAISAGGGTAEQYF; CDR3 DNA: TGTGCCATCAGTGCTGGCGGCGGGACAGCCGAGCAGTACTTC
D gene: -; J gene: TRBJ2-2; clone size: many; V gene: TRBV7-3; CDR3 protein: CASSHPDDSTGELFF; CDR3 DNA: TGTGCCAGCAGCCATCCCGATGACAGCACCGGGGAGCTGTTTTTT
D gene: TRBD2; J gene: TRBJ2-3; clone size: many; V gene: TRBV18; CDR3 protein: CASSPTSGSSDTQYF; CDR3 DNA: TGTGCCAGCTCACCAACTAGCGGGAGTTCAGATACGCAGTATTTT
D gene: -; J gene: TRBJ2-3; clone size: -; V gene: TRBV6-5; CDR3 protein: CASSYSTAQDTQYF; CDR3 DNA: TGTGCCAGCAGTTACTCCACAGCACAAGATACGCAGTATTTT
D gene: -; J gene: TRBJ2-2; clone size: -; V gene: TRBV6-2/TRBV6-3; CDR3 protein: CASSDPPGNTGELFF; CDR3 DNA: TGTGCCAGCAGTGACCCCCCAGGGAACACCGGGGAGCTGTTTTTT
D gene: -; J gene: TRBJ2-7; clone size: many; V gene: TRBV7-3; CDR3 protein: CASSSGVRRNEQYF; CDR3 DNA: TGTGCCAGCAGCTCCGGTGTGAGGAGAAACGAGCAGTACTTC
D gene: TRBD2; J gene: TRBJ2-7; clone size: few; V gene: TRBV6-1; CDR3 protein: CASGTSGTGEQYF; CDR3 DNA: TGTGCCAGCGGGACTAGCGGGACGGGCGAGCAGTACTTC
D gene: TRBD1; J gene: TRBJ2-1; clone size: -; V gene: TRBV27; CDR3 protein: CATNPGQGGEQFF; CDR3 DNA: TGTGCCACCAACCCCGGACAGGGAGGTGAGCAGTTCTTC
D gene: -; J gene: TRBJ1-6; clone size: few; V gene: TRBV7-9; CDR3 protein: CASSPAGSTSPLHF; CDR3 DNA: TGTGCCAGCAGCCCTGCGGGTTCAACTTCACCCCTCCACTTT
D gene: TRBD2; J gene: TRBJ2-7; clone size: many; V gene: TRBV20-1; CDR3 protein: CSATGLAGATTPYEQYF; CDR3 DNA: TGCAGTGCTACGGGACTAGCGGGAGCCACAACCCCCTACGAGCAGTACTTC
D gene: -; J gene: TRBJ1-1; clone size: few; V gene: TRBV20-1; CDR3 protein: CSARVGGDTGEAFF; CDR3 DNA: TGCAGTGCTAGAGTGGGGGGGGACACCGGGGAAGCTTTCTTT
D gene: TRBD1; J gene: TRBJ1-2; clone size: -; V gene: TRBV9; CDR3 protein: CASSPGDRAYGYTF; CDR3 DNA: TGTGCCAGCAGCCCCGGGGACAGGGCGTATGGCTACACCTTC
D gene: TRBD2; J gene: TRBJ2-1; clone size: -; V gene: TRBV7-9; CDR3 protein: CASSITREAYNEQFF; CDR3 DNA: TGTGCCAGCAGCATTACCCGGGAGGCCTACAATGAGCAGTTCTTC
D gene: -; J gene: TRBJ2-7; clone size: -; V gene: TRBV7-9; CDR3 protein: CASSSEKESYEQYF; CDR3 DNA: TGTGCCAGCAGCTCAGAGAAGGAGTCCTACGAGCAGTACTTC